The 5 T cell receptor beta chains listed next were all sequenced from one sample in a study of identical twins. MiXCR, run by TCRdb on the 5' RACE reads, gives a single entry per CDR3 protein. This table holds around 250,000 distinct CDR3 sequences, 5.5% to 7% found once. This sample was shared with a second study, whose subject was yellow fever vaccine responses in identical twins.

The sample taken for sequencing was memory (CD45RO+) T cells sorted from blood. These receptors came from a woman between 18 and 30 years old in good health.

The CDR3 bases are TGTGCCAGCAGTGAGTCTAGCGGGGGGGGCACAGATACGCAGTATTTT. Translated, it gives CASSESSGGGTDTQYF. The chain combines TRBV6-1 with TRBJ2-3, with TRBD2 matching 12 bases. J lost 1 base, V lost 3 bases, and 2 bases had no gene match. This CDR3 is built from 16 residues. Germline-derived CDR1 and CDR2 are MNHNS and SASEGT.

In this sample, this clonotype turned up many times. J is TRBJ2-1 and V is TRBV7-9, with D uncertain. Per germline, CDR1 SEHNR and CDR2 FQNEAQ (reference sequence). This CDR3 comprises 11 residues. V lost 8 bases, J lost 5 bases, and 7 bases lay in between. The CDR3 region is CASAPNNEQFF. CDR3 sequence (DNA): TGTGCCAGCGCCCCGAACAATGAGCAGTTCTTC.

This clonotype was observed many times. The J gene is TRBJ1-3, the V gene TRBV12-3 or TRBV12-4; 12 positions agree with TRBD1. The CDR3 consists of 17 residues. With 3 bases clipped from V and 2 bases from J, the junction kept 5 bases outside the gene matches. In DNA, the CDR3 is TGTGCCAGCAGTTTGGGACAGGGGGCGACGGCTGGAAACACCATATATTTT. It yields the protein CASSLGQGATAGNTIYF.

The chain combines TRBV15 with TRBJ2-1; D perhaps matches TRBD1 (5 bases). Germline assignment: CDR1 LNHNV and CDR2 YYDKDF (reference sequence). There are 15 residues in the CDR3. V was pared by 1 base and J by 8 bases, with 15 bases between. Here the CDR3 DNA reads TGTGCCACCAGCAGAGTTTCATCCAGGGCCTATGAGCAGTTCTTC. It translates to CATSRVSSRAYEQFF.

This clonotype was picked up many times. This rearrangement joins TRBV12-3 or TRBV12-4 to TRBJ2-3, with TRBD2 identical over 7 bases. CDR3 size: 15 residues. Trimming at V came to 3 bases and at J to 0 bases, leaving 3 bases not matched to a gene. CDR3 in DNA: TGTGCCAGCAGTTTCGGGGGAGGGAGCACAGATACGCAGTATTTT. It is translated as CASSFGGGSTDTQYF.